The sequence of this T cell receptor beta chain was determined in a study of blood T cell repertoires in COVID-19. Study details: Sites in the United States, Italy and Spain provided acute and convalescent COVID-19 samples.

Germline assignment: CDR1 MNHNY and CDR2 SVGAGI (reference sequence). V lost 0 bases and J 3 bases, leaving 9 bases between the germline ends. There are 14 residues in the CDR3. In the original workflow: Amplification of reference gene primers provided the estimated nucleated cell counts. Libraries were prepared by immunoSEQ multiplex PCR; TCRdb keeps only in-frame clonotypes and omits some of them. That table gives V, J and clone size, and the DNA gave D and trimming. The sample holds about 25,000 clones, 81% seen once. This clone showed up just once. The J gene is TRBJ2-7, the V gene TRBV6-6; TRBD2 might be the D (6 bases). Sequencing was done on a sample of peripheral blood. This clonotype was obtained from a man aged 70 or older with acute or convalescent COVID-19. The CDR3 nucleotides read TGTGCCAGCAGTTACTCCGGGACTTTCTACGAGCAGTACTTC. Protein sequence: CASSYSGTFYEQYF.